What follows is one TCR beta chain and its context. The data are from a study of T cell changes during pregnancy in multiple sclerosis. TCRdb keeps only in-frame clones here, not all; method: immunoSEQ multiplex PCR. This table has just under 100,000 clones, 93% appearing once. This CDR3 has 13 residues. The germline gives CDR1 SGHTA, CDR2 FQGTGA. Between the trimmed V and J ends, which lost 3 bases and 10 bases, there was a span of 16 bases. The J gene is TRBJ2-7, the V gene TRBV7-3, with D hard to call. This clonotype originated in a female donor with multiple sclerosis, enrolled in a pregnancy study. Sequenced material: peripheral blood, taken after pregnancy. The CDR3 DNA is TGTGCCAGCAGCTTTGCTTCATCGCGGCAACAGTACTTC. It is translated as CASSFASSRQQYF. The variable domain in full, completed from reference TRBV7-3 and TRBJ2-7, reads GAGVSQTPSNKVTEKGKYVELRCDPISGHTALYWYRQSLGQGPEFLIYFQGTGAADDSGLPNDRFFAVRPEGSVSTLKIQRTERGDSAVYLCASSFASSRQQYFGPGTRLTVT.